The T cell receptor beta chain described here comes from a study of T cells in localized non-small cell lung cancer. General study findings and limits: Median roughly 57 top-100 tumor clones were shared with paired adjacent lung.

TCRdb's copy holds only in-frame clones and misses some; the assay was immunoSEQ multiplex PCR. The data hold some 20,000 clones, with around 90% observed a single time. Germline trimming cut 3 bases from V and 6 bases from J; bases unmatched to any gene: 3. CDR3 length equals 13 residues. Germline V lookup: CDR1 GTSNPN, CDR2 SVGIG (reference sequence). Comment on this clone: Its antigen remains unidentified.

This clonotype was sampled from a woman between 35 and 70 years old with stage I lung adenocarcinoma. The material was peripheral blood, obtained before any cancer treatment. The chain employs TRBV30 and TRBJ1-5; 9 nucleotides line up with TRBD1. CDR3 nucleotide sequence: TGTGCCTGGAGGACAGGGGGAAGTCAGCCCCAGCATTTT. Encoded protein: CAWRTGGSQPQHF.